The 2 T cell receptor beta chains in this list originate from one sample, sequenced in a study of brain T cells in children with intractable seizures. The table came from immunoSEQ multiplex PCR; TCRdb's copy has only in-frame clones and leaves some out. Of about 7,400 clones listed, over 65% are singletons. Sequencing was limited to surgery cases with top T cell transcript signatures in brain tissue. The sample was resected brain tissue, taken at surgery. These receptor sequences come from a boy under two years old with tuberous sclerosis and intractable seizures.

The chain carries TRBV6-1 and TRBJ2-5; D not resolved. CDR3 length: 12 residues. Germline lookup yields CDR1 MNHNS and CDR2 SASEGT. Between the trimmed V and J ends, which lost 10 bases and 0 bases, there was a span of 9 bases. The CDR3 is CAIRSYQETQYF. The CDR3 bases are TGTGCCATTAGGTCCTACCAAGAGACCCAGTACTTC.

The chain recombines TRBV7-8 with TRBJ1-5; 7 nucleotides agree with TRBD1. Trimming at V came to 3 bases and at J to 0 bases, leaving 5 bases not matched to a gene. Germline values: CDR1 SGHVS, CDR2 FQNEAQ. This CDR3 has 16 residues. The CDR3 DNA sequence: TGTGCCAGCAGCTTCCGACAGGGTTATAGCAATCAGCCCCAGCATTTT. Translating it yields CASSFRQGYSNQPQHF.